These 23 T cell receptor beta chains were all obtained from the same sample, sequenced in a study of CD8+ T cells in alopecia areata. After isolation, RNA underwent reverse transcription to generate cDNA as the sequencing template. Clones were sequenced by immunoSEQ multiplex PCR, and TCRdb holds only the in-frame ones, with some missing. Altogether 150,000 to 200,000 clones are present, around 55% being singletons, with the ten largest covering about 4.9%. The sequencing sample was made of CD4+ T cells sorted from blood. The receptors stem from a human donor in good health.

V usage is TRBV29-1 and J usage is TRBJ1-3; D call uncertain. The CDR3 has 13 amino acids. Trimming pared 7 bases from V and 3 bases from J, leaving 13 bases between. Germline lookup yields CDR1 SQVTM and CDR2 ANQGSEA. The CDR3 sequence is CSARVGGGNTIYF. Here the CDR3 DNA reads TGCAGCGCTCGGGTGGGTGGTGGAAACACCATATATTTT. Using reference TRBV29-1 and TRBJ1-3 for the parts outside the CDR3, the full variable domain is SAVISQKPSRDICQRGTSLTIQCQVDSQVTMMFWYRQQPGQSLTLIATANQGSEATYESGFVIDKFPISRPNLTFSTLTVSNMSPEDSSIYLCSARVGGGNTIYFGEGSWLTVV.

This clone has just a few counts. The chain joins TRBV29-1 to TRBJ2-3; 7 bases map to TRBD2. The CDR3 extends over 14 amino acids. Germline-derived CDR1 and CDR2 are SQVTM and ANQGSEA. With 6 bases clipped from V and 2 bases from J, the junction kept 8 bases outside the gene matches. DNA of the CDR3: TGCAGCGTCCTTGGTAGCGGGTACACAGATACGCAGTATTTT. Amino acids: CSVLGSGYTDTQYF.

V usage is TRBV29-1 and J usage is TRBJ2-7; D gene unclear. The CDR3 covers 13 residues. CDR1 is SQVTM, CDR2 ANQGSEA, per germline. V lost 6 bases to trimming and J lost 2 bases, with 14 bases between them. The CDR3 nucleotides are TGCAGCGTGGTGGGCCAAAGGACCTACGAGCAGTACTTC. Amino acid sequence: CSVVGQRTYEQYF.

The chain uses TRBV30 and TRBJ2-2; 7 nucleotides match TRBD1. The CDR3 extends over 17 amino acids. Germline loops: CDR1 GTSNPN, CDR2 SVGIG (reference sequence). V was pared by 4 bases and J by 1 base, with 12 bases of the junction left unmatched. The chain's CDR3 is CAWTHRDSRKNTGELFF. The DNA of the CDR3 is TGTGCCTGGACGCACCGGGACAGTAGGAAGAACACCGGGGAGCTGTTTTTT.

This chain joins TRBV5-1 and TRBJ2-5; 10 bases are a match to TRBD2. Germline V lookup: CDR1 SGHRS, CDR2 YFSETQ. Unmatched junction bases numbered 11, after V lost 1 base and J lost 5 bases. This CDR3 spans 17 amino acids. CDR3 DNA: TGCGCCAGCAGCTTGAGGCTAGCGGGAGTAAGTGGGGAGACCCAGTACTTC. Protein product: CASSLRLAGVSGETQYF.

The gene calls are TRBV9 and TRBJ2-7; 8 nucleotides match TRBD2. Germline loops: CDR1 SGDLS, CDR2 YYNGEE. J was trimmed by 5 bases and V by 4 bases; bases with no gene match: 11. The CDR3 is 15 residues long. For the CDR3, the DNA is TGTGCCAGCAGCCTGACCTGGACTAGCAACGACGAGCAGTACTTC. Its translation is CASSLTWTSNDEQYF.

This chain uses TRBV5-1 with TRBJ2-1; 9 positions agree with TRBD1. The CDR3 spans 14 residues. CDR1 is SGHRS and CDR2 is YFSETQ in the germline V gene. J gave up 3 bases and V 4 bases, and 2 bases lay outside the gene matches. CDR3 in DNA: TGCGCCAGCAGCAGACAGGGGGACTACAATGAGCAGTTCTTC. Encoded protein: CASSRQGDYNEQFF.

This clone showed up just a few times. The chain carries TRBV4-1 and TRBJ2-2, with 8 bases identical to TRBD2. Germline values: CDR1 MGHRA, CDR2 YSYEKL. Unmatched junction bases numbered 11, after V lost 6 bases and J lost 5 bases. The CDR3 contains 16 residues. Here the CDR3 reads CASRPGLGGGTGELFF. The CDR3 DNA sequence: TGCGCCAGCAGGCCGGGACTAGGAGGGGGAACCGGGGAGCTGTTTTTT.

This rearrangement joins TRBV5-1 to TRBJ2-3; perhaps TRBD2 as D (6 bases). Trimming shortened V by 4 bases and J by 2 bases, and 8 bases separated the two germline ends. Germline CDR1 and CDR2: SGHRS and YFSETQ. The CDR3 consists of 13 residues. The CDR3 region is CASSGGITDTQYF. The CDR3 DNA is TGCGCCAGCAGCGGCGGGATCACAGATACGCAGTATTTT.

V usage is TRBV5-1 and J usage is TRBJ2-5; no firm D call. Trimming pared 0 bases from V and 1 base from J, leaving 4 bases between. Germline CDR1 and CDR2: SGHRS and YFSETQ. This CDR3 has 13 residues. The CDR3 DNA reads TGCGCCAGCAGCTTGGTCCCCCAAGAGACCCAGTACTTC. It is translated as CASSLVPQETQYF.

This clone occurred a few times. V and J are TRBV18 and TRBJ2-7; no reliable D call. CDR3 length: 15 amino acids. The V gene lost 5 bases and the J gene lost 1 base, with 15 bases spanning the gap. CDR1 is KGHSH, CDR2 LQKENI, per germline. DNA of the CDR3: TGTGCCAGCTCATCCACTGGCGGCCAGTCCTACGAGCAGTACTTC. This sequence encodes CASSSTGGQSYEQYF. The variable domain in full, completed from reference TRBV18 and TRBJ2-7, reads NAGVMQNPRHLVRRRGQEARLRCSPMKGHSHVYWYRQLPEEGLKFMVYLQKENIIDESGMPKERFSAEFPKEGPSILRIQQVVRGDSAAYFCASSSTGGQSYEQYFGPGTRLTVT.

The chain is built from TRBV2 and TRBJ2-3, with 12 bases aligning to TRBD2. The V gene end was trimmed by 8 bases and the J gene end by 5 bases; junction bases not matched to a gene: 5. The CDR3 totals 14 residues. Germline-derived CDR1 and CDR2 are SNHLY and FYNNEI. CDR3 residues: CASRLAGVGDTQYF. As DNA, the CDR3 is TGTGCCAGCCGACTAGCGGGAGTCGGAGATACGCAGTATTTT.

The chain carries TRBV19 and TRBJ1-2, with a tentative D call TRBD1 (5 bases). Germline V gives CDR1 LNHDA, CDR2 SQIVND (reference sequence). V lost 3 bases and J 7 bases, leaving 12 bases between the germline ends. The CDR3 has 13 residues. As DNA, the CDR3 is TGTGCCAGTAGTATTGAGGGGCGGTTTGGCTACACCTTC. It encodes CASSIEGRFGYTF.

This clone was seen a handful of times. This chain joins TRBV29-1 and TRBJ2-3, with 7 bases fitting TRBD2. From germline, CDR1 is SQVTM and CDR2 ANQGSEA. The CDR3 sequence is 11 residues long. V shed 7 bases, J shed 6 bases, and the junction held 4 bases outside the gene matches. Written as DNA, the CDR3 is TGCAGCGGCGGGAGACGGGATACGCAGTATTTT. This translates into CSGGRRDTQYF.

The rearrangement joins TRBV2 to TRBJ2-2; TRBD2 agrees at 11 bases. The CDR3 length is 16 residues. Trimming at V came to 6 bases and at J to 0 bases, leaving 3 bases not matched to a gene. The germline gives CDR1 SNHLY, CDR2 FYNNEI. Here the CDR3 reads CASRASGRTNTGELFF. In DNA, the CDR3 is TGTGCCAGCAGAGCTAGCGGGAGGACGAACACCGGGGAGCTGTTTTTT.

The CDR3 sequence is CASRGTGGTEAFF. CDR3 coding DNA: TGTGCCAGCAGAGGTACAGGGGGCACTGAAGCTTTCTTT. The rearrangement uses TRBV11-2 and TRBJ1-1; TRBD1 agrees at 8 bases. V shed 6 bases, J shed 4 bases, and the junction held 4 bases outside the gene matches. The germline gives CDR1 SGHAT, CDR2 FQNNGV. The CDR3 has 13 residues.

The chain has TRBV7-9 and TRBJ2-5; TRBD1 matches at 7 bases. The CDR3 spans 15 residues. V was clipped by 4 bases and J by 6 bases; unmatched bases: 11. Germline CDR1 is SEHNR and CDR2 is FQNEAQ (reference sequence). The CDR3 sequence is CASSYEGAGVKTQYF. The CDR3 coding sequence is TGTGCCAGCAGCTACGAGGGGGCAGGGGTAAAGACCCAGTACTTC.

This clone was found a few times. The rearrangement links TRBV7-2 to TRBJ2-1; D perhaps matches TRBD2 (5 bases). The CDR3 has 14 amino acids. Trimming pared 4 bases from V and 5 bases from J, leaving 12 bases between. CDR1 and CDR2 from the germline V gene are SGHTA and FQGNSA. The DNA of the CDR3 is TGTGCCAGCAGCTATCTCGGAGCGGACAATGAGCAGTTCTTC. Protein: CASSYLGADNEQFF.

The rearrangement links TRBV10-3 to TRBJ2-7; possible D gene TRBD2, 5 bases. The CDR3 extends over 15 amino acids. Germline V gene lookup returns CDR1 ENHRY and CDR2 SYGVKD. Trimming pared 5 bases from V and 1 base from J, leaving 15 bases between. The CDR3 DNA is TGTGCCATCAGTCGGACGGGCGGGTTTTCCTACGAGCAGTACTTC. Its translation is CAISRTGGFSYEQYF.

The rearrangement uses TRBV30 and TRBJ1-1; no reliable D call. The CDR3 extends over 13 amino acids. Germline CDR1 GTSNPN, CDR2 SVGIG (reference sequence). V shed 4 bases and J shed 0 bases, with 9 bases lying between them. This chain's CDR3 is CAWKRLVNTEAFF. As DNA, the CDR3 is TGTGCCTGGAAACGACTGGTGAACACTGAAGCTTTCTTT.

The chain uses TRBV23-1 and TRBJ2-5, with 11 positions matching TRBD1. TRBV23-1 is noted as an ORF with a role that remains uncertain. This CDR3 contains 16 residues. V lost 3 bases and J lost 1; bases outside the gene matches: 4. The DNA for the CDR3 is TGCGCCAGCAGTCATCCCGGGACAGGGGGCCAAGAGACCCAGTACTTC. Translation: CASSHPGTGGQETQYF.

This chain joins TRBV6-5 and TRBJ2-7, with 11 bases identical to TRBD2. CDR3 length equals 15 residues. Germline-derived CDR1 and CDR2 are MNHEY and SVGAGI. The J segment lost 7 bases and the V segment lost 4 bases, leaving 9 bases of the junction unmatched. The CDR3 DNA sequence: TGTGCCAGCAGTTCCCCTACTAGCGGGAGTAAAGAGCAGTACTTC. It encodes CASSSPTSGSKEQYF.

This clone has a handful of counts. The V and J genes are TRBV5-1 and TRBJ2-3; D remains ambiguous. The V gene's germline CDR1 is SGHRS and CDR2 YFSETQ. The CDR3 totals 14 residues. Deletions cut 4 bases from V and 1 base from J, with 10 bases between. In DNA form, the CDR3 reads TGCGCCAGCAGCCCCCAGCCCGGCACAGATACGCAGTATTTT. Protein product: CASSPQPGTDTQYF.